The source of this T cell receptor beta chain is a study of blood T cell repertoires in COVID-19. Germline lookup yields CDR1 PRHDT and CDR2 FYEKMQ (reference sequence). The CDR3 loop spans 14 amino acids. The V and J ends lost 5 bases and 9 bases respectively, with 17 bases between them. Using immunoSEQ multiplex PCR, the repertoire was profiled, and TCRdb retains in-frame clones only, with some absent. The sample records just over 150,000 clones, about 85% being singletons. The rearrangement links TRBV13 to TRBJ2-1, with TRBD2 as a possible D gene (7 bases). The sequence came from a woman in her seventies with acute or convalescent COVID-19. Sequencing was done on a sample of peripheral blood. CDR3 amino acids: CASSPVLGGREQFF. The CDR3, as DNA: TGTGCCAGCAGCCCCGTACTGGGGGGGCGTGAGCAGTTCTTC.